This is a list of T cell receptor beta chains from one sample in a study of blood T cell repertoires in COVID-19. Libraries were prepared by immunoSEQ multiplex PCR; TCRdb keeps only in-frame clonotypes and omits some of them. Of 190,000 or so clones in the sample, more than 75% were seen once. The material sequenced was peripheral blood. Receptors were obtained from a man in his 60s who had recovered from COVID-19. CDR3s include the opening cysteine and the closing phenylalanine or tryptophan. Fields, in order: D gene, clone size, V gene, J gene, CDR3 DNA, CDR3 protein. The D gene is left open where the match is weak. Expanded clones get a size class; other rows say once, few or many, or leave the size out.

D gene: -; clone size: -; V gene: TRBV30; J gene: TRBJ1-2; CDR3 DNA: TGTGCCTGGAGTTATCAGGAACAAGATGGCTACACCTTC; CDR3 protein: CAWSYQEQDGYTF
D gene: -; clone size: once; V gene: TRBV19; J gene: TRBJ1-6; CDR3 DNA: TGTGCCAGTACCTACAGGAGCTCCTATAATTCACCCCTCCACTTT; CDR3 protein: CASTYRSSYNSPLHF
D gene: TRBD2; clone size: -; V gene: TRBV4-1; J gene: TRBJ2-2; CDR3 DNA: TGCGCCAGCAGCCCCTGGACTAGCGGGAGATGGAGCACCGGGGAGCTGTTTTTT; CDR3 protein: CASSPWTSGRWSTGELFF
D gene: TRBD2; clone size: -; V gene: TRBV7-3; J gene: TRBJ2-2; CDR3 DNA: TGTGCCAGCAGTTCTAGCGGGAGGGCCACCGGGGAGCTGTTTTTT; CDR3 protein: CASSSSGRATGELFF
D gene: -; clone size: -; V gene: TRBV6-1; J gene: TRBJ1-2; CDR3 DNA: TGTGCCAGCAGTGAATATAATGGCTACACCTTC; CDR3 protein: CASSEYNGYTF
D gene: -; clone size: -; V gene: TRBV10-1; J gene: TRBJ2-5; CDR3 DNA: TGCGCCAGCAGTGGCCGGGAAGAGACCCAGTACTTC; CDR3 protein: CASSGREETQYF
D gene: TRBD2; clone size: -; V gene: TRBV28; J gene: TRBJ2-5; CDR3 DNA: TGTGCCAGCAGCTTCCTCCTACGGGGCGGACTAGCGGGAAAGGAGACCCAGTACTTC; CDR3 protein: CASSFLLRGGLAGKETQYF
D gene: TRBD1; clone size: -; V gene: TRBV5-1; J gene: TRBJ2-1; CDR3 DNA: TGCGCCAGCAGCGGCGCGAGGGACAGGGGGACCTACAATGAGCAGTTCTTC; CDR3 protein: CASSGARDRGTYNEQFF
D gene: TRBD1; clone size: -; V gene: TRBV7-3; J gene: TRBJ2-7; CDR3 DNA: TGTGCCAGCAGCTCGTCCCGGGACAGGGATCGGATCTACGAGCAGTACTTC; CDR3 protein: CASSSSRDRDRIYEQYF
D gene: TRBD2; clone size: -; V gene: TRBV19; J gene: TRBJ2-7; CDR3 DNA: TGTGCCACCAGGGAGGGCTCTAGGGGAGAGCAGTACTTC; CDR3 protein: CATREGSRGEQYF
D gene: TRBD2; clone size: -; V gene: TRBV10-3; J gene: TRBJ2-1; CDR3 DNA: TGTGCCATCAGTGAAAGCGGGAGAGGTTCCGAGCAGTTCTTC; CDR3 protein: CAISESGRGSEQFF
D gene: -; clone size: -; V gene: TRBV6-1; J gene: TRBJ1-4; CDR3 DNA: TGTGCCAGCAGTGAAGCGGGCAGTGGGGAAAAACTGTTTTTT; CDR3 protein: CASSEAGSGEKLFF
D gene: TRBD1; clone size: -; V gene: TRBV18; J gene: TRBJ2-6; CDR3 DNA: TGTGCCAGCTCACCAGAGGCAGGGGGCTCTGGGGCCAACGTCCTGACTTTC; CDR3 protein: CASSPEAGGSGANVLTF
D gene: -; clone size: -; V gene: TRBV18; J gene: TRBJ1-5; CDR3 DNA: TGTGCCAGCTCACCCTTAGGAGGGCAGGGACGGGTGCAGCCCCAGCATTTT; CDR3 protein: CASSPLGGQGRVQPQHF
D gene: -; clone size: -; V gene: TRBV7-6; J gene: TRBJ1-6; CDR3 DNA: TGTGCCAGCAGCTTTGCAGGTTCACCCCTCCACTTT; CDR3 protein: CASSFAGSPLHF
D gene: -; clone size: -; V gene: TRBV30; J gene: TRBJ1-2; CDR3 DNA: TGTGCCTGGAATGGTGTAGGGGGATCCCCCTCACTGAATGGCTACACCTTC; CDR3 protein: CAWNGVGGSPSLNGYTF
D gene: TRBD1; clone size: few; V gene: TRBV5-1; J gene: TRBJ2-7; CDR3 DNA: TGCGCCAGCAGTCTTGGGGACAGGGCAGGGGAGGTGCGGGAGCAGTACTTC; CDR3 protein: CASSLGDRAGEVREQYF
D gene: TRBD1; clone size: -; V gene: TRBV7-9; J gene: TRBJ2-2; CDR3 DNA: TGTGCCAGCAGGCGGACAGGGACCACCGGGGAGCTGTTTTTT; CDR3 protein: CASRRTGTTGELFF
D gene: TRBD1; clone size: -; V gene: TRBV30; J gene: TRBJ1-1; CDR3 DNA: TGTGCCTGGAAGGGACAGGGGAGGACCACTGAAGCTTTCTTT; CDR3 protein: CAWKGQGRTTEAFF
D gene: TRBD1; clone size: -; V gene: TRBV28; J gene: TRBJ1-2; CDR3 DNA: TGTGCCAGCAGTTTATCCCCGGGACAGGGGGCGCATGACTATGGCTACACCTTC; CDR3 protein: CASSLSPGQGAHDYGYTF
D gene: -; clone size: -; V gene: TRBV2; J gene: TRBJ1-6; CDR3 DNA: TGTGCCAGCAGTGCACGGGACGGGGGATCACCCCTCCACTTT; CDR3 protein: CASSARDGGSPLHF
D gene: TRBD2; clone size: -; V gene: TRBV10-1; J gene: TRBJ2-7; CDR3 DNA: TGCGCCAGCAGTGAGAAGCTAGCGGGGCCTGCCTACGAGCAGTACTTC; CDR3 protein: CASSEKLAGPAYEQYF
D gene: -; clone size: -; V gene: TRBV6-2/TRBV6-3; J gene: TRBJ1-3; CDR3 DNA: TGTGCCAGCAGTTTTCGCAGATCTGGAAACACCATATATTTT; CDR3 protein: CASSFRRSGNTIYF
D gene: -; clone size: -; V gene: TRBV5-8; J gene: TRBJ2-7; CDR3 DNA: TGTGCCAGCAGCGAAGAGACCTACGAGCAGTACTTC; CDR3 protein: CASSEETYEQYF
D gene: TRBD2; clone size: -; V gene: TRBV7-8; J gene: TRBJ2-3; CDR3 DNA: TGTGCCAGCAGCTTAGCGGCGGGAGGGACCACAGATACGCAGTATTTT; CDR3 protein: CASSLAAGGTTDTQYF
D gene: TRBD2; clone size: -; V gene: TRBV4-2; J gene: TRBJ2-2; CDR3 DNA: TGTGCCAGCAGTCCTGGACTAGCGGGAGTTGGAGAGGCCGGGGAGCTGTTTTTT; CDR3 protein: CASSPGLAGVGEAGELFF
D gene: -; clone size: once; V gene: TRBV30; J gene: TRBJ2-7; CDR3 DNA: TGTGCCTGGAGCGACATAAACTACGAGCAGTACTTC; CDR3 protein: CAWSDINYEQYF
D gene: -; clone size: -; V gene: TRBV2; J gene: TRBJ1-1; CDR3 DNA: TGTGCCAGCAGAACCGGGACTGAAGCTTTCTTT; CDR3 protein: CASRTGTEAFF
D gene: -; clone size: once; V gene: TRBV4-2; J gene: TRBJ1-4; CDR3 DNA: TGTGCCAGCAGCCAAGGGGTCCGACCTAGGGGTGAAAAACTGTTTTTT; CDR3 protein: CASSQGVRPRGEKLFF
D gene: TRBD1; clone size: -; V gene: TRBV19; J gene: TRBJ1-6; CDR3 DNA: TGTGCCAGTAGTAACCCTGGGACAGGGCGATCACCCCTCCACTTT; CDR3 protein: CASSNPGTGRSPLHF
D gene: -; clone size: -; V gene: TRBV18; J gene: TRBJ1-5; CDR3 DNA: TGTGCCAGCTCACCCCAGGGCAGGGGTAACAATCAGCCCCAGCATTTT; CDR3 protein: CASSPQGRGNNQPQHF
D gene: -; clone size: -; V gene: TRBV4-2; J gene: TRBJ1-4; CDR3 DNA: TGTGCCAGCAGCCAGCCCAGGGGTATTGCTGAAAAACTGTTTTTT; CDR3 protein: CASSQPRGIAEKLFF
D gene: -; clone size: -; V gene: TRBV28; J gene: TRBJ1-2; CDR3 DNA: TGTGCCAGCAGTTTATCCGGCCGTTGGAGCTATGGCTACACCTTC; CDR3 protein: CASSLSGRWSYGYTF
D gene: TRBD2; clone size: -; V gene: TRBV5-6; J gene: TRBJ2-1; CDR3 DNA: TGTGCCAGCAGCTTGGGCCTAGCGGGAGTCAATGAGCAGTTCTTC; CDR3 protein: CASSLGLAGVNEQFF
D gene: -; clone size: -; V gene: TRBV27; J gene: TRBJ2-5; CDR3 DNA: TGTGCCAGCAGTTCCGTGTCCCAAGAGACCCAGTACTTC; CDR3 protein: CASSSVSQETQYF
D gene: TRBD1; clone size: -; V gene: TRBV7-8; J gene: TRBJ1-1; CDR3 DNA: TGTGCCAGCACCCAGGCGGGACAGGGCACTGAAGCTTTCTTT; CDR3 protein: CASTQAGQGTEAFF
D gene: TRBD1; clone size: -; V gene: TRBV6-1; J gene: TRBJ1-3; CDR3 DNA: TGTGCCAGCAGTGAACAGTCCCAGGGGGCAACTGGAAACACCATATATTTT; CDR3 protein: CASSEQSQGATGNTIYF
D gene: TRBD2; clone size: -; V gene: TRBV7-3; J gene: TRBJ2-1; CDR3 DNA: TGTGCCAGCAGCTTAATAGGACTAGCGGTGGGACGGAATGAGCAGTTCTTC; CDR3 protein: CASSLIGLAVGRNEQFF
D gene: TRBD1; clone size: -; V gene: TRBV3-1/TRBV3-2; J gene: TRBJ1-1; CDR3 DNA: TGTGCCAGCAGCCAAGGACAGGGTTTGACTGAAGCTTTCTTT; CDR3 protein: CASSQGQGLTEAFF
D gene: TRBD1; clone size: -; V gene: TRBV7-8; J gene: TRBJ1-6; CDR3 DNA: TGTGCCAGCAGCTTAGGACAGGGGGCGCGATCAGGGAGTAATTCACCCCTCCACTTT; CDR3 protein: CASSLGQGARSGSNSPLHF
D gene: TRBD1; clone size: -; V gene: TRBV5-4; J gene: TRBJ1-6; CDR3 DNA: TGTGCCAGCAGACAGGACAGGGGTACGAGTTCACCCCTCCACTTT; CDR3 protein: CASRQDRGTSSPLHF
D gene: TRBD2; clone size: -; V gene: TRBV11-2; J gene: TRBJ2-5; CDR3 DNA: TGTGCCAGCAGCCCATCTGGGACTAGCGGGAGAGGGGAGACCCAGTACTTC; CDR3 protein: CASSPSGTSGRGETQYF